This record concerns one TCR beta chain sequence. This entry comes from a study of cytomegalovirus exposure and HLA in healthy donors. CDR3 length: 16 residues. The V gene end was trimmed by 4 bases and the J gene end by 5 bases; junction bases not matched to a gene: 8. CDR1 and CDR2 from the germline V gene are MNHNS and SASEGT. The PCR contained 60 Vbeta and 13 Jbeta primers. The assay was immunoSEQ multiplex PCR, and TCRdb's table has in-frame clones only and misses some. The table has about 120,000 clones, around 80% seen once; the top ten hold 2.5% to 3.5%. The receptor was isolated from a woman aged 40 to 50 in good health and CMV-seropositive. The V and J genes are TRBV6-1 and TRBJ1-4; 9 bases are shared with TRBD1. Sequenced: PBMCs. For the CDR3, the DNA is TGTGCCAGCAGTGTAGGAGGGGACAGGGAGAATGAAAAACTGTTTTTT. It translates to CASSVGGDRENEKLFF.